The 10 T cell receptor beta chains below all came from one sample that was sequenced in a study of radiation and T cells in renal cell carcinoma. Time point indicated: baseline pretreatment blood. Treatment of the sample: 15 Gy SBRT to primary tumor, nephrectomy 4 weeks later. Method: immunoSEQ multiplex PCR; TCRdb's copy keeps in-frame clones and lacks some. This sample yields approximately 140,000 clones, of which approximately 90% are seen a single time; 4.1% belongs to the top ten. The input for sequencing was blood, taken from a patient whose treatment included radiotherapy and nephrectomy. These receptors all stem from a woman aged 65 to 85 with renal cell carcinoma.

This chain joins TRBV5-6 and TRBJ1-1; 8 nucleotides line up with TRBD1. This CDR3 is built from 19 residues. The germline V gene encodes CDR1 SGHDT and CDR2 YYEEEE. The J segment lost 0 bases and the V segment lost 3 bases, leaving 16 bases of the junction unmatched. CDR3 loop: CASSSYLTGVGVMNTEAFF. In DNA, the CDR3 is TGTGCCAGCAGCTCCTACCTGACAGGGGTGGGAGTTATGAACACTGAAGCTTTCTTT.

This chain uses TRBV28 with TRBJ1-6, with no clear D. The V gene's germline CDR1 is MDHEN and CDR2 SYDVKM. The CDR3 sequence is 16 residues long. The V end lost 2 bases, the J end lost 1 base, and 9 bases lay between the germline ends. The CDR3 spells CASSLLGVSYNSPLHF. The CDR3 region has the DNA TGTGCCAGCAGTTTACTCGGTGTATCCTATAATTCACCCCTCCACTTT.

This chain links TRBV7-2 with TRBJ2-5; D is unclear. Trimming removed 3 bases at V and 5 bases at J, with 10 bases between. Germline-derived CDR1 and CDR2 are SGHTA and FQGNSA. There are 13 residues in the CDR3. CDR3 DNA sequence: TGTGCCAGCAGCTTCCTAGGGTCCGAGACCCAGTACTTC. This encodes CASSFLGSETQYF.

This chain links TRBV10-2 with TRBJ2-2, with TRBD1 identical over 9 bases. The CDR3 length is 16 residues. Losses at the gene ends were 6 bases for V and 3 bases for J; bases not matched to a gene: 8. Germline V CDR1 and CDR2: WSHSY, SAAADI. CDR3 loop: CASSLGTGPDTGELFF. DNA for the CDR3: TGCGCCAGCAGCCTCGGGACAGGGCCGGACACCGGGGAGCTGTTTTTT.

The chain combines TRBV2 with TRBJ1-1; no reliable D call. Trimming left V 6 bases short and J 0 bases short, with 8 bases between. Germline loops: CDR1 SNHLY, CDR2 FYNNEI. The CDR3 consists of 13 residues. The CDR3 here is CASRLAMNTEAFF. The DNA of the CDR3 is TGTGCCAGCAGGTTAGCCATGAACACTGAAGCTTTCTTT. The entire variable domain, with the rest obtained from reference TRBV2 and TRBJ1-1, is as follows: EPEVTQTPSHQVTQMGQEVILRCVPISNHLYFYWYRQILGQKVEFLVSFYNNEISEKSEIFDDQFSVERPDGSNFTLKIRSTKLEDSAMYFCASRLAMNTEAFFGQGTRLTVV.

V usage is TRBV5-1 and J usage is TRBJ2-5; 10 positions agree with TRBD2. The germline CDR1 and CDR2 sequences are SGHRS and YFSETQ. The ends lost 5 bases at V and 3 bases at J; junction bases unmatched: 7. This CDR3 is 15 amino acids long. The CDR3 here is CASRKEGTSEETQYF. CDR3 DNA sequence: TGCGCCAGCAGAAAAGAGGGGACTAGCGAAGAGACCCAGTACTTC.

The table lists this clone with a few counts. The V and J genes are TRBV30 and TRBJ1-1, with D perhaps matching TRBD1 (6 bases). Germline V gives CDR1 GTSNPN, CDR2 SVGIG (reference sequence). The CDR3 loop spans 13 amino acids. V lost 3 bases and J 4 bases, leaving 12 bases between the germline ends. The CDR3 DNA is TGTGCCTGGAGAACAGGGTTAGCCACTGAAGCTTTCTTT. This encodes CAWRTGLATEAFF.

The genes are TRBV14 and TRBJ2-1, with D uncertain. Deletions cut 10 bases from V and 4 bases from J, with 14 bases between. Germline V gene sequence: CDR1 SGHDN, CDR2 FVKESK. This CDR3 spans 13 amino acids. The CDR3 DNA sequence: TGTGCCACCTCGATTATGGGTTACAATGAGCAGTTCTTC. Translating gives CATSIMGYNEQFF.

The V call is TRBV11-1, the J call TRBJ1-1; 7 nucleotides agree with TRBD1. With 6 bases clipped from V and 1 base from J, the junction kept 8 bases outside the gene matches. The CDR3 length is 15 residues. Germline V gene sequence: CDR1 SGHAT, CDR2 FQDESV (reference sequence). CDR3 coding DNA: TGTGCCAGCAGAAACGACAGGGCTGGGAACACTGAAGCTTTCTTT. It codes for CASRNDRAGNTEAFF.

The chain employs TRBV28 and TRBJ2-6, with TRBD1 matching over 8 bases. The CDR3 has 15 residues. The trim removed 5 bases at V and 3 bases at J, leaving 3 bases unmatched. The germline V gene encodes CDR1 MDHEN and CDR2 SYDVKM. The CDR3 loop is CASSQGAIGANVLTF. In nucleotides, the CDR3 is TGTGCCAGCAGTCAGGGGGCAATTGGGGCCAACGTCCTGACTTTC.